The 21 T cell receptor beta chains given below trace back to one sample, sequenced in a study of blood T cell repertoires in COVID-19 (dated by TCRdb to about 2020). Library preparation used the immunoSEQ multiplex PCR assay. TCRdb holds this immuneACCESS table with in-frame rearrangements only. Some clones are missing; in checked studies, unresolved V genes explain under half, and the rest has no known cause. For this sample there are 200,000 to 250,000 clones; approximately 78% appear just once. Around 8% of the sample is taken by the ten largest. Sequences were obtained from peripheral blood. The receptors shown here come from a woman of 80 years or more with COVID-19, enrolled during active disease.

The chain couples TRBV27 to TRBJ1-2; 9 bases align to TRBD1. With 6 bases clipped from V and 5 bases from J, the junction kept 7 bases outside the gene matches. Per the germline V gene, CDR1 is MNHEY and CDR2 is SMNVEV (reference sequence). The CDR3 totals 14 residues. The CDR3 region has the DNA TGTGCCAGCAGCCCATTACAGGGGGCGTATGGCTACACCTTC. Amino acids: CASSPLQGAYGYTF.

This clone has only one observation. The rearrangement uses TRBV6-6 and TRBJ1-5; D perhaps matches TRBD1 (6 bases). Germline V gene data show CDR1 as MNHNY and CDR2 as SVGAGI (reference sequence). Trimming stripped 4 bases from V and 5 bases from J, with 15 bases between. There are 15 residues in the CDR3. CDR3 loop: CASSLRSGGHQPQHF. CDR3 nucleotides: TGTGCCAGCAGTTTACGAAGTGGGGGCCATCAGCCCCAGCATTTT.

This clone was counted between two and nine times. This chain links TRBV5-1 with TRBJ2-7; 7 bases fit TRBD1. CDR1 and CDR2 from the germline V gene are SGHRS and YFSETQ. The CDR3 spans 14 residues. With 0 bases clipped from V and 1 base from J, the junction kept 1 base outside the gene matches. The CDR3 here is CASSLDRGSYEQYF. The CDR3, as DNA: TGCGCCAGCAGCTTGGACAGGGGTTCCTACGAGCAGTACTTC.

The gene calls are TRBV5-1 and TRBJ2-1, with no clear D. There are 13 residues in the CDR3. V was shortened by 7 bases and J by 4 bases, with 12 bases between the two germline ends. The germline V gene encodes CDR1 SGHRS and CDR2 YFSETQ. The CDR3 loop is CASGLAGYNEQFF. In DNA form, the CDR3 reads TGCGCCAGCGGGTTAGCCGGGTACAATGAGCAGTTCTTC. Drawing the rest from reference TRBV5-1 and TRBJ2-1, the complete variable domain is KAGVTQTPRYLIKTRGQQVTLSCSPISGHRSVSWYQQTPGQGLQFLFEYFSETQRNKGNFPGRFSGRQFSNSRSEMNVSTLELGDSALYLCASGLAGYNEQFFGPGTRLTVL.

The rearrangement joins TRBV9 to TRBJ1-5; D is unresolved. The CDR3 runs to 14 residues. Germline V lookup: CDR1 SGDLS, CDR2 YYNGEE. The ends were cut back, 2 bases at V and 0 bases at J, with 6 bases in the middle. The CDR3 nucleotides are TGTGCCAGCAGCGTCCTAGATAGCAATCAGCCCCAGCATTTT. It yields the protein CASSVLDSNQPQHF. Together with reference TRBV9 and TRBJ1-5, the CDR3 gives the full variable domain: DSGVTQTPKHLITATGQRVTLRCSPRSGDLSVYWYQQSLDQGLQFLIQYYNGEERAKGNILERFSAQQFPDLHSELNLSSLELGDSALYFCASSVLDSNQPQHFGDGTRLSIL.

In its sample, this clone was seen once. This chain links TRBV10-3 with TRBJ1-2, with D uncertain. The CDR3 covers 14 residues. Germline V gives CDR1 ENHRY, CDR2 SYGVKD. The ends were cut back, 0 bases at V and 11 bases at J, with 16 bases in the middle. CDR3 residues: CAISESPNFGGYTF. The DNA for the CDR3 is TGTGCCATCAGTGAGTCACCCAACTTCGGTGGTTACACCTTC.

CDR3 loop: CASSSRLRSSYEQYF. For the CDR3, the DNA is TGTGCCAGCAGCTCCCGACTAAGGAGCTCCTACGAGCAGTACTTC. The chain couples TRBV5-4 to TRBJ2-7; possibly TRBD2 for D (5 bases). Germline V gives CDR1 SGHNT, CDR2 YYREEE (reference sequence). Between the trimmed V and J ends, which lost 3 bases and 0 bases, there was a span of 13 bases. This CDR3 contains 15 residues. The entire variable domain, with the rest obtained from reference TRBV5-4 and TRBJ2-7, is as follows: ETGVTQSPTHLIKTRGQQVTLRCSSQSGHNTVSWYQQALGQGPQFIFQYYREEENGRGNFPPRFSGLQFPNYSSELNVNALELDDSALYLCASSSRLRSSYEQYFGPGTRLTVT.

The V call is TRBV29-1, the J call TRBJ1-2, with D unclear. Trimming removed 4 bases from V and 4 bases from J, with 16 bases in between. Per the germline V gene, CDR1 is SQVTM and CDR2 is ANQGSEA. The CDR3 has 14 amino acids. Here the CDR3 DNA reads TGCAGCGTTGTGAAAATGTCAGGAACCTATGGCTACACCTTC. Its translation: CSVVKMSGTYGYTF.

This clone was seen a handful of times. The chain links TRBV7-2 to TRBJ2-2, with 7 bases fitting TRBD1. CDR1 is SGHTA, CDR2 FQGNSA, per germline. CDR3 length: 17 amino acids. The junction had 10 bases not matched to a gene; V was cut back by 5 bases and J by 1 base. In nucleotides, the CDR3 is TGTGCCAGCAGCCTCAGGGGTGGACAGGTGAACACCGGGGAGCTGTTTTTT. It is translated as CASSLRGGQVNTGELFF.

The rearrangement joins TRBV6-5 to TRBJ2-1; 8 bases map to TRBD1. The junction had 6 bases not matched to a gene; V was cut back by 10 bases and J by 7 bases. Germline-derived CDR1 and CDR2 are MNHEY and SVGAGI. This CDR3 has 12 amino acids. The CDR3 sequence is CATRTGTNEQFF. DNA for the CDR3: TGTGCCACTCGGACAGGGACGAATGAGCAGTTCTTC.

The rearrangement links TRBV2 to TRBJ1-1; the match to TRBD1 covers 7 bases. Looked up from germline, CDR1 is SNHLY and CDR2 is FYNNEI. The CDR3 runs 14 residues. The junction had 11 bases not matched to a gene; V was cut back by 0 bases and J by 13 bases. In DNA, the CDR3 is TGTGCCAGCAGTGAAGCGGCGAACAGGGGTGGAGGTTTCTTT. Amino acids: CASSEAANRGGGFF.

Written as DNA, the CDR3 is TGTGCCAGCAGCTCGCGGGGGTTCAACACTGAAGCTTTCTTT. It specifies CASSSRGFNTEAFF. The chain carries TRBV9 and TRBJ1-1, with a possible D match to TRBD1 (5 bases). This CDR3 is built from 14 residues. The germline V gene encodes CDR1 SGDLS and CDR2 YYNGEE. V shed 4 bases and J shed 2 bases, with 12 bases lying between them.

This rearrangement joins TRBV6-6 to TRBJ1-2, with TRBD1 as a possible D gene (5 bases). V lost 1 base, J lost 4 bases, and 7 bases lay in between. Germline V gene sequence: CDR1 MNHNY, CDR2 SVGAGI (reference sequence). The CDR3 extends over 13 amino acids. In DNA, the CDR3 is TGTGCCAGCAGTTACTTTCAGGGCTATGGCTACACCTTC. Protein: CASSYFQGYGYTF.

The chain's CDR3 is CASSEAQQGWAEAFF. The CDR3, as DNA: TGTGCCAGCAGTGAAGCGCAACAGGGCTGGGCTGAAGCTTTCTTT. This chain connects TRBV2 to TRBJ1-1, with TRBD1 as a possible D gene (6 bases). This CDR3 is built from 15 residues. CDR1 and CDR2 from the germline V gene are SNHLY and FYNNEI. V was cut by 0 bases and J by 6 bases, with 14 bases left in between.

This chain joins TRBV7-9 and TRBJ2-7; 7 nucleotides align to TRBD1. Germline V gene sequence: CDR1 SEHNR, CDR2 FQNEAQ (reference sequence). The CDR3 spans 13 residues. V gave up 6 bases and J gave up 6 bases; unmatched junction bases: 8. The DNA for the CDR3 is TGTGCCAGCAGTTCCGGACAGGAACGCGAGCAGTACTTC. Protein sequence: CASSSGQEREQYF.

This chain links TRBV19 with TRBJ1-6; D remains ambiguous. The CDR3 extends over 16 amino acids. V dropped 8 bases and J dropped 10 bases, with 24 bases sitting between them. The germline V gene encodes CDR1 LNHDA and CDR2 SQIVND (reference sequence). CDR3 amino acids: CASGKRARGRNSPLHF. In nucleotides, the CDR3 is TGTGCCAGTGGAAAAAGGGCACGAGGGAGAAACTCACCCCTCCACTTT. The complete variable domain, with remaining parts taken from reference TRBV19 and TRBJ1-6, reads DGGITQSPKYLFRKEGQNVTLSCEQNLNHDAMYWYRQDPGQGLRLIYYSQIVNDFQKGDIAEGYSVSREKKESFPLTVTSAQKNPTAFYLCASGKRARGRNSPLHFGNGTRLTVT.

The chain uses TRBV5-1 and TRBJ2-3, with D uncertain. The CDR3 contains 12 residues. Germline values: CDR1 SGHRS, CDR2 YFSETQ. Trimming took off 4 bases at V and 2 bases at J, with 5 bases between the two ends. The CDR3 DNA is TGCGCCAGCAGCGGGCCCACAGATACGCAGTATTTT. This codes for CASSGPTDTQYF.

The chain employs TRBV3-1 (or the pseudogene TRBV3-2) and TRBJ1-2; D is possibly TRBD1 (6 bases). The CDR3 sequence is 17 residues long. The germline CDR1 and CDR2 sequences are LGHDT and YNNKEL (reference sequence). V lost 4 bases and J 4 bases, leaving 22 bases between the germline ends. CDR3 region: CASSPFGGEQGIYGYTF. DNA for the CDR3: TGTGCCAGCAGCCCGTTCGGGGGGGAACAGGGCATCTATGGCTACACCTTC.

V gene TRBV5-1 combines with J gene TRBJ1-2; D not certain. V gave up 0 bases and J gave up 4 bases, with 16 bases separating them. The CDR3 consists of 16 residues. The germline gives CDR1 SGHRS, CDR2 YFSETQ. In DNA form, the CDR3 reads TGCGCCAGCAGCTTGGAGTACGGGAAAGCCTCCTATGGCTACACCTTC. Translating it yields CASSLEYGKASYGYTF.

The chain couples TRBV7-6 to TRBJ2-1, with D possibly being TRBD1 (5 bases). CDR1 and CDR2 (germline): SGHVS, FNYEAQ. The CDR3 runs to 17 residues. Trimming shortened V by 5 bases and J by 3 bases, and 20 bases separated the two germline ends. The CDR3 loop reads CASSPTTRENHYNEQFF. The CDR3 DNA sequence: TGTGCCAGCAGCCCTACGACCAGGGAAAATCACTACAATGAGCAGTTCTTC.

This clone appeared once. Here the CDR3 reads CASSTGAYEQYF. In DNA form, the CDR3 reads TGCGCCAGCAGTACCGGAGCCTACGAGCAGTACTTC. This chain joins TRBV5-1 and TRBJ2-7, with unresolved D. This CDR3 has 12 residues. Trimming removed 5 bases from V and 2 bases from J, with 8 bases in between. The germline V gene encodes CDR1 SGHRS and CDR2 YFSETQ.